This TCR beta chain is from a study of blood T cell repertoires in COVID-19. This CDR3 has 17 amino acids. J lost 5 bases, V lost 5 bases, and 10 bases had no gene match. Germline values: CDR1 SGHVS, CDR2 FQNEAQ. Produced via immunoSEQ multiplex PCR; TCRdb's table is partial and in-frame only. The sample has approximately 200,000 clones; 88% are singletons. Input material: peripheral blood. This chain uses TRBV7-8 with TRBJ2-3; 13 bases fit TRBD2. This clonotype was obtained from a man between 65 and 85 years old with active or convalescent COVID-19. The CDR3: CASSHGLAGAHLDTQYF. CDR3 nucleotide sequence: TGTGCCAGCAGCCACGGACTAGCGGGGGCCCATTTAGATACGCAGTATTTT.